The 12 T cell receptor beta chains presented below share a single source sample, sequenced in a study of cytomegalovirus exposure and HLA in healthy donors. The primer mix had 60 Vbeta and 13 Jbeta primers. Produced via immunoSEQ multiplex PCR; TCRdb's table is partial and in-frame only. The profile shows about 130,000 clones, more than 75% of them singletons. Sequenced material: PBMCs. These receptors originate from a woman in her sixties or seventies in good health and CMV-seropositive.

This clone was observed once. The rearrangement joins TRBV5-1 to TRBJ2-3; 14 bases line up with TRBD2. V lost 0 bases to trimming and J lost 3 bases; unmatched junction nucleotides: 3. Per germline, CDR1 SGHRS and CDR2 YFSETQ. This CDR3 is built from 17 residues. CDR3 sequence reads: CASSLGLAGGRTDTQYF. The DNA for the CDR3 is TGCGCCAGCAGCTTGGGACTAGCGGGGGGGCGGACAGATACGCAGTATTTT.

The rearrangement uses TRBV7-8 and TRBJ1-6; D is possibly TRBD1 (6 bases). Germline loops: CDR1 SGHVS, CDR2 FQNEAQ. V was pared by 1 base and J by 10 bases, with 11 bases between. The CDR3 has 14 amino acids. In DNA, the CDR3 is TGTGCCAGCAGCTTAGTCAGGGGTCGGTCACCCCTCCACTTT. It codes for CASSLVRGRSPLHF.

This chain links TRBV2 with TRBJ1-5; possibly TRBD1 for D (5 bases). This CDR3 is 15 amino acids long. The V end lost 4 bases, the J end lost 11 bases, and 21 bases lay between the germline ends. Germline assignment: CDR1 SNHLY and CDR2 FYNNEI. CDR3 nucleotide sequence: TGTGCCAGCAGTGTGTTAACGGGGGGGTTAAAGTCCCAGCATTTT. It encodes CASSVLTGGLKSQHF. The full variable domain, rest sourced from reference TRBV2 and TRBJ1-5, is EPEVTQTPSHQVTQMGQEVILRCVPISNHLYFYWYRQILGQKVEFLVSFYNNEISEKSEIFDDQFSVERPDGSNFTLKIRSTKLEDSAMYFCASSVLTGGLKSQHFGDGTRLSIL.

The J gene is TRBJ2-3, the V gene TRBV7-8, with D possibly TRBD2 on 6 matching bases. The V gene lost 4 bases and the J gene lost 0 bases, with 14 bases spanning the gap. CDR1 is SGHVS and CDR2 is FQNEAQ in the germline V gene. This CDR3 spans 16 amino acids. The CDR3 DNA reads as TGTGCCAGCAGCTCGCGTAGCGGTCCTAGCACAGATACGCAGTATTTT. Translated, it gives CASSSRSGPSTDTQYF.

Worth noting for this clone: Other DNA variants within this sample encode the same CDR3. V gene TRBV2 combines with J gene TRBJ2-1; unclear D gene. The CDR3 has 11 residues. Germline V gives CDR1 SNHLY, CDR2 FYNNEI. Deletions cut 6 bases from V and 4 bases from J, with 4 bases between. DNA of the CDR3: TGTGCCAGCAGCCCGTACAATGAGCAGTTCTTC. Its protein product is CASSPYNEQFF.

The chain uses TRBV29-1 and TRBJ2-3, with a weak D call TRBD1 (5 bases). Germline CDR1 and CDR2: SQVTM and ANQGSEA. V lost 7 bases to trimming and J lost 3 bases, with 14 bases between them. This CDR3 has 13 amino acids. CDR3 amino acids: CSALRGWTDTQYF. CDR3 coding DNA: TGCAGCGCTTTAAGGGGATGGACAGATACGCAGTATTTT.

V and J are TRBV6-5 and TRBJ1-1, with TRBD1 identical over 7 bases. Germline CDR1 MNHEY, CDR2 SVGAGI. Trimming took 5 bases from V and 4 from J; bases not matched to a gene: 7. The CDR3 sequence is 14 residues long. In nucleotides, the CDR3 is TGTGCCAGCAGTACAAGACAGGGTCCCACTGAAGCTTTCTTT. It yields the protein CASSTRQGPTEAFF.

The V gene is TRBV6-1, the J gene TRBJ1-2; the D gene is possibly TRBD1 (5 bases). The CDR3 contains 13 residues. Trimming pared 5 bases from V and 2 bases from J, leaving 9 bases between. CDR1 is MNHNS, CDR2 SASEGT, per germline. The CDR3 nucleotides are TGTGCCAGCAGTCAACAGGAGAACTATGGCTACACCTTC. Translated, it gives CASSQQENYGYTF.

V usage is TRBV6-6 and J usage is TRBJ2-1; 11 positions match TRBD2. Trimming at V came to 2 bases and at J to 4 bases, leaving 4 bases not matched to a gene. Germline V gene lookup returns CDR1 MNHNY and CDR2 SVGAGI (reference sequence). The CDR3 spans 16 residues. The CDR3 is CASSYGTSGLYNEQFF. CDR3 nucleotide sequence: TGTGCCAGCAGTTACGGGACTAGCGGACTGTACAATGAGCAGTTCTTC.

This chain connects TRBV7-2 to TRBJ1-4, with a weak D call TRBD1 (6 bases). The CDR3 length is 14 residues. The germline gives CDR1 SGHTA, CDR2 FQGNSA. V was clipped by 3 bases and J by 7 bases, with 12 bases between them. The chain's CDR3 is CASSLGGAGEKLFF. The CDR3 nucleotides are TGTGCCAGCAGCTTGGGGGGGGCAGGTGAAAAACTGTTTTTT.

This rearrangement joins TRBV7-3 to TRBJ1-1, with D tentatively TRBD1 (6 bases). V shed 5 bases and J shed 6 bases, with 16 bases lying between them. CDR1 is SGHTA, CDR2 FQGTGA, per germline. The CDR3 sequence is 14 residues long. In nucleotides, the CDR3 is TGTGCCAGCAGCCGAGACCCTACAGGGTCTGAAGCTTTCTTT. This gives the protein CASSRDPTGSEAFF.

CDR3 DNA: TGTGCCAGCAGGCCCAGGGGCCGCATGAACACTGAAGCTTTCTTT. Its translation is CASRPRGRMNTEAFF. This chain uses TRBV6-5 with TRBJ1-1; D is possibly TRBD1 (6 bases). The CDR3 runs 15 residues. The germline V and J ends were trimmed by 6 bases and 0 bases, with 14 bases remaining between them. Germline CDR1 and CDR2: MNHEY and SVGAGI.